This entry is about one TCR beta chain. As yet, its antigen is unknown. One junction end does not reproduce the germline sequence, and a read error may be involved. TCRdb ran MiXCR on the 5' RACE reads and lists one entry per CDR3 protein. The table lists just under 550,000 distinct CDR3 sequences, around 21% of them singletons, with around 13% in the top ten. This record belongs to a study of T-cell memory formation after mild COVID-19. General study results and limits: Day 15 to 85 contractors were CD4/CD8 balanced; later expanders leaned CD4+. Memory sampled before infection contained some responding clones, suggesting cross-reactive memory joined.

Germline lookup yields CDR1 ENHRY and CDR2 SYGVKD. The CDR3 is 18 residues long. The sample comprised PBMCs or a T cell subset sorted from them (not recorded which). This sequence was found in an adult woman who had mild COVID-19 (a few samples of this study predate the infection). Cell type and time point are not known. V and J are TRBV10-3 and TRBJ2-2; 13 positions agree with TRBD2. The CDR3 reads CAISEYGTSGTNTGELYF. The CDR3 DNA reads TGTGCCATCAGTGAGTACGGGACTAGCGGGACGAACACCGGGGAGCTGTATTTT.